One sample yielded the 2 T cell receptor beta chains listed below, sequenced in a study of beta chain features in type 1 diabetes. Reverse transcription of all isolated RNA meant that expressed TCRB transcripts were sequenced. Data came from immunoSEQ multiplex PCR; TCRdb stores just in-frame clones and leaves some out. The data show roughly 230,000 clones, around 10% seen once. What was sequenced was naive CD4+ T cells from blood. Receptor source: a young woman in good health.

This clone has more than one count but fewer than ten. V usage is TRBV18 and J usage is TRBJ2-7; D is unresolved. The germline V gene encodes CDR1 KGHSH and CDR2 LQKENI. The CDR3 spans 14 residues. Deletions cut 2 bases from V and 5 bases from J, with 13 bases between. The CDR3 is CASSPVQPQDEQYF. CDR3 bases: TGTGCCAGCTCACCAGTTCAGCCCCAGGACGAGCAGTACTTC.

This clone was picked up a small number of times. The chain uses TRBV29-1 and TRBJ1-4, with a possible D match to TRBD1 (5 bases). The CDR3 has 17 residues. The germline gives CDR1 SQVTM, CDR2 ANQGSEA. The germline V and J ends were trimmed by 4 bases and 7 bases, with 25 bases remaining between them. The CDR3 DNA is TGCAGCGTTGGGAGGGGTCCCGCCCAACCGGGCGGTGAAAAACTGTTTTTT. Amino acids: CSVGRGPAQPGGEKLFF.